This T cell receptor beta chain came from a study of CXCR3-negative and CXCR3-positive naive CD8 T cells. Study results and limitations: Researchers report CXCR3 expression partially decreased after cryopreservation, with fresh PBMCs used in most assays. Both naive subsets showed comparably high diversity, and memory CD8+ cells showed much lower diversity. Naive cells positive for CXCR3 carried more hydrophobic TRB CDR3s than CXCR3-negative ones.

Turning to this clonotype: The antigen is undetermined.

The method, 5' RACE with UMI labels, was used to prepare the TRB cDNA libraries. TCRdb reprocessed the 5' RACE reads and stores each CDR3 protein as one record, lacking DNA. The sample's table shows around 120,000 distinct CDR3 sequences. The clonotype was recovered from a human donor in good health. Some clones in this sample may be carry-over from other donors' samples. Sequencing was carried out using naive CXCR3+ CD8+ T cells from blood. The subset denotes: CD45RO-CCR7+CD27+CD95- naive CD8+ T cells expressing CXCR3 (TNR3+).

The CDR3 sequence: CASSSPEETQYF. V usage is TRBV7-6 and J usage is TRBJ2-5; there is no DNA to check the TCRdb D call of TRBD1. Germline V gene lookup returns CDR1 SGHVS and CDR2 FNYEAQ. CDR3 length: 12 residues.